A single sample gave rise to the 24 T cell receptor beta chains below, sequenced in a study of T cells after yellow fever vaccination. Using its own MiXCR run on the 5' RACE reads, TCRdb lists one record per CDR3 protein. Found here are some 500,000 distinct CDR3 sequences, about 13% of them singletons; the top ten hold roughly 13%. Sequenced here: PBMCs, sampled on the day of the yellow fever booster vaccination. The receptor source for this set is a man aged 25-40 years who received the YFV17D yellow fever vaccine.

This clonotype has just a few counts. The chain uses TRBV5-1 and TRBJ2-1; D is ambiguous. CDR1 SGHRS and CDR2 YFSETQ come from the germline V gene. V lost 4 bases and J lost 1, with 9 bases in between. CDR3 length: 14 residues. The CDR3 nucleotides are TGCGCCAGCAGCGAAGGGCCTTCCTACAATGAGCAGTTCTTC. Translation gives CASSEGPSYNEQFF.

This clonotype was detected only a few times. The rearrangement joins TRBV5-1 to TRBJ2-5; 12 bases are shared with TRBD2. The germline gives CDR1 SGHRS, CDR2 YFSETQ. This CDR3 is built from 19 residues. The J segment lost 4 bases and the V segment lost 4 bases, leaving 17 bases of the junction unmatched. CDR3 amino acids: CASSPSVGLAGGPGETQYF. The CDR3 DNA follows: TGCGCCAGCAGCCCGTCCGTGGGTCTAGCGGGAGGGCCCGGAGAGACCCAGTACTTC.

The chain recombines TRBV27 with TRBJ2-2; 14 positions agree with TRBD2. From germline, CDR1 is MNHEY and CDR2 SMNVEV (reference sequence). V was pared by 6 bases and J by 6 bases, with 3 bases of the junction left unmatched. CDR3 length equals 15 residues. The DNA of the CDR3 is TGTGCCAGCAGCGTGGGACTAGCGGGAGCCGGGGAGCTGTTTTTT. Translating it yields CASSVGLAGAGELFF.

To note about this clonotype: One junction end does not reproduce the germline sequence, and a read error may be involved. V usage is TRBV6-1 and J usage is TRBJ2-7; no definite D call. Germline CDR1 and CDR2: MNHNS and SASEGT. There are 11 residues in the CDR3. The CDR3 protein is CASSESQGWAF. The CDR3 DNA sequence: TGTGCCAGCAGTGAATCCCAAGGGTGGGCTTTC.

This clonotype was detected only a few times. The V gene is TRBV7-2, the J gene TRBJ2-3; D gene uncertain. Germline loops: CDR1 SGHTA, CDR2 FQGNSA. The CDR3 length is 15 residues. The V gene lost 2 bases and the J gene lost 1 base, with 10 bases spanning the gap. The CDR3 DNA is TGTGCCAGCAGCTTAAGCCGATGGGGCACAGATACGCAGTATTTT. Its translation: CASSLSRWGTDTQYF.

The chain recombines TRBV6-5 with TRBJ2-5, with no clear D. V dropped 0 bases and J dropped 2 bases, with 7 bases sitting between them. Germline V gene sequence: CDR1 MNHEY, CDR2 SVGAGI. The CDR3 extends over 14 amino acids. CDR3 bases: TGTGCCAGCAGTTACTCATGGGGACAAGAGACCCAGTACTTC. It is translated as CASSYSWGQETQYF.

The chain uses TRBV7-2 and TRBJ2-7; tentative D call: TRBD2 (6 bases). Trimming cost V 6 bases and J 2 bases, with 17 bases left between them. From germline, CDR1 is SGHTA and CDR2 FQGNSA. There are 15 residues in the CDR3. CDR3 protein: CASRSPSDPTYEQYF. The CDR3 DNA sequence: TGTGCCAGCAGGTCTCCTAGCGACCCAACCTACGAGCAGTACTTC.

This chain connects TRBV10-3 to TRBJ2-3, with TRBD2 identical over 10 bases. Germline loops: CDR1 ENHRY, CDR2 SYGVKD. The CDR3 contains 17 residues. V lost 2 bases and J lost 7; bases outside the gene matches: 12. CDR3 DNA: TGTGCCATCAGTGAGGGACTAGCGGTACTAAGCCCCCATACGCAGTATTTT. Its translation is CAISEGLAVLSPHTQYF.

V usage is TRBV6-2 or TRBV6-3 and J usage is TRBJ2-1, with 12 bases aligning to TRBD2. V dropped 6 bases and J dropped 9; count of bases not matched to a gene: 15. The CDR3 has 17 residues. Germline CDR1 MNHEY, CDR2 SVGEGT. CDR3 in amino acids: CASRHIRETSGSIEQFF. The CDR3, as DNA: TGTGCCAGCAGACACATCAGAGAGACTAGCGGGAGTATTGAGCAGTTCTTC.

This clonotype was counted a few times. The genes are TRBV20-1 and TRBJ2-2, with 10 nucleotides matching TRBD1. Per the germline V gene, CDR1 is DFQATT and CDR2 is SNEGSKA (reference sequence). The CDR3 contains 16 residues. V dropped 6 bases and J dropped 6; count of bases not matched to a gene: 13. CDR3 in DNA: TGCAGTGCATCATGGTCGGGACAGGGGTTAGCCGGGGAGCTGTTTTTT. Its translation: CSASWSGQGLAGELFF.

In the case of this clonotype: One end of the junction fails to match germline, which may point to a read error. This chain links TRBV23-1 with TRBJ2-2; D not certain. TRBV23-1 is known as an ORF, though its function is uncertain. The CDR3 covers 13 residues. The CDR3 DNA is TGCGCCAGCTGTCAGGAGATCCCCGGGGAGCTGTTTTTT. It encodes CASCQEIPGELFF.

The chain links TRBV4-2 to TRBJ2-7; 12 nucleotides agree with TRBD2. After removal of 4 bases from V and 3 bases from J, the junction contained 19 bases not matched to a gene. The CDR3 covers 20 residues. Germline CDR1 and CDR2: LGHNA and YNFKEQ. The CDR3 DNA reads TGTGCCAGCAGCCCGGTGGCTCGGAAGCTAGCGGGAGGGTCCCACTACGAGCAGTACTTC. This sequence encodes CASSPVARKLAGGSHYEQYF.

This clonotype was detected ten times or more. This CDR3 reads CASSFRSLTGTSDTQYF. CDR3 coding DNA: TGTGCCAGCAGCTTCCGCTCCTTAACAGGGACCTCAGATACGCAGTATTTT. The gene calls are TRBV7-9 and TRBJ2-3, with D possibly being TRBD1 (6 bases). The CDR3 has 17 amino acids. Germline assignment: CDR1 SEHNR and CDR2 FQNEAQ (reference sequence). The V gene lost 3 bases and the J gene lost 4 bases, with 20 bases spanning the gap.

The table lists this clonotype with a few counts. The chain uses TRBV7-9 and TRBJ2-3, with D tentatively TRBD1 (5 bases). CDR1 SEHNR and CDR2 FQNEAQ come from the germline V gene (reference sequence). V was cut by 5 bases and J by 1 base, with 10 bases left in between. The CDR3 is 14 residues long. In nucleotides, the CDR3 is TGTGCCAGCAGCCCAGAGACAGGCACAGATACGCAGTATTTT. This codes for CASSPETGTDTQYF.

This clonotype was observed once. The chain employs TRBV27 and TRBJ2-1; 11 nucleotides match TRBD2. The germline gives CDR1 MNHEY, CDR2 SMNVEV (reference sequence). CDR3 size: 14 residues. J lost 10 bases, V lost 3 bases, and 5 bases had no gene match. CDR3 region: CASSFSGRAEEQFF. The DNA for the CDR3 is TGTGCCAGCAGTTTTAGCGGGAGGGCCGAAGAGCAGTTCTTC.

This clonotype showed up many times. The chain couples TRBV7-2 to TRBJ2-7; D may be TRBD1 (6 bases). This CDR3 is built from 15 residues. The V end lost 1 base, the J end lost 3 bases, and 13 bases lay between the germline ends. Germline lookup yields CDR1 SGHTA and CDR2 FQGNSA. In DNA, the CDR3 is TGTGCCAGCAGCTTAGTGGACAGCCTAAACTACGAGCAGTACTTC. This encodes CASSLVDSLNYEQYF.

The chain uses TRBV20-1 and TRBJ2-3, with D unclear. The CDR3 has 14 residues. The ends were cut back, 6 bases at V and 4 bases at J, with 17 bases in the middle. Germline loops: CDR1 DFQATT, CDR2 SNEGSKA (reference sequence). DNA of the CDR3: TGCAGTGCCAGGCTGAGCGTACTGGCAGATACGCAGTATTTT. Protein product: CSARLSVLADTQYF.

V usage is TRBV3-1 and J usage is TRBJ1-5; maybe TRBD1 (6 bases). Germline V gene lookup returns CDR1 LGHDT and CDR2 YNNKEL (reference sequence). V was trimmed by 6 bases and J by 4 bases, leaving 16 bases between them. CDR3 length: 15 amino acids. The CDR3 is CASRGRGPRNQPQHF. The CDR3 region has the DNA TGTGCCAGCAGAGGCAGGGGACCGAGGAATCAGCCCCAGCATTTT. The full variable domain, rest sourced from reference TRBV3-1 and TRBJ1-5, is DTAVSQTPKYLVTQMGNDKSIKCEQNLGHDTMYWYKQDSKKFLKIMFSYNNKELIINETVPNRFSPKSPDKAHLNLHINSLELGDSAVYFCASRGRGPRNQPQHFGDGTRLSIL.

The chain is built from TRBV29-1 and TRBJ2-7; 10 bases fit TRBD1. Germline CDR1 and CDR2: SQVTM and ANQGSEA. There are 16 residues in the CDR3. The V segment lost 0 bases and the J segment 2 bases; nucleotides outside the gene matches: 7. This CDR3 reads CSVEDPTGGLTYEQYF. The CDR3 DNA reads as TGCAGCGTTGAAGATCCGACAGGGGGCCTCACCTACGAGCAGTACTTC.

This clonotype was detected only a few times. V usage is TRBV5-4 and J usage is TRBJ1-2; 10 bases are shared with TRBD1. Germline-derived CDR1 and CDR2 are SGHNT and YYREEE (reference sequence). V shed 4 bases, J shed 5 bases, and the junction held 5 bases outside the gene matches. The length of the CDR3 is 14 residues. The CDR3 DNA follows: TGTGCCAGCAGCCACCGGGACAGGGGTTATGGCTACACCTTC. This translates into CASSHRDRGYGYTF.

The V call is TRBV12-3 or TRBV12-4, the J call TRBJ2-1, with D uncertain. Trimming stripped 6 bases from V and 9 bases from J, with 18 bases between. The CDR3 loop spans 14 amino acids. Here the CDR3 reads CASSTEVAVGEQFF. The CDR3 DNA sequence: TGTGCCAGCAGCACTGAGGTTGCAGTGGGTGAGCAGTTCTTC.

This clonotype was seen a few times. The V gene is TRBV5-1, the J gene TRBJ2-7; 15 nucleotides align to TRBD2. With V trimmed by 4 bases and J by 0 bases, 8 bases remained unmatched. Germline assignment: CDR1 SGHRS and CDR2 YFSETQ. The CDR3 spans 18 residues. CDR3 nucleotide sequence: TGCGCCAGCAGCCCAGAGGGACTAGCGGGAGGACGCTCCTACGAGCAGTACTTC. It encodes CASSPEGLAGGRSYEQYF.

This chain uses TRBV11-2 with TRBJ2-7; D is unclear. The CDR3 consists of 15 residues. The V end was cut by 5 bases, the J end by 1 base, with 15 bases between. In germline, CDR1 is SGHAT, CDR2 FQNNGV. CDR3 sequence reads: CASSPPGWVSYEQYF. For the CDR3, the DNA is TGTGCCAGCAGCCCACCAGGATGGGTGTCCTACGAGCAGTACTTC.

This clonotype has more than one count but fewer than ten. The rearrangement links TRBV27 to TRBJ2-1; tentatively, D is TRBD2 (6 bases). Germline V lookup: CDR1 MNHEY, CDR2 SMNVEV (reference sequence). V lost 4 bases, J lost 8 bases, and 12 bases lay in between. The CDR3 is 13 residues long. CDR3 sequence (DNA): TGTGCCAGCAGTTCCGACCCGGGGGATGAGCAGTTCTTC. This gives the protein CASSSDPGDEQFF.